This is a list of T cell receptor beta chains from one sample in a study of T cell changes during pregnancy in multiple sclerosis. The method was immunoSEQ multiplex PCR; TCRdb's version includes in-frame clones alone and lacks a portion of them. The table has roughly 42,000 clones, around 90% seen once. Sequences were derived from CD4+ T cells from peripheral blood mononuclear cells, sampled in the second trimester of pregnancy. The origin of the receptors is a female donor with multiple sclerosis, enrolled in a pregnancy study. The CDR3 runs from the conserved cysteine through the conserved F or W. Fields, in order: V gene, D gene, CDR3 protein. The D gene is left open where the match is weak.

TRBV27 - CASSLGGGAEAFF
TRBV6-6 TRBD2 CASSYGTSHPEQFF
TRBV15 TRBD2 CATSRDLGTSGRTNRREQYF
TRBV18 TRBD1 CASSPGQGGGYTF
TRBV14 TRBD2 CASSQDRGLAGVHAEQYF
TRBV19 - CASGPGATNEKLFF
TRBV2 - CATLQVGARIIGTHNEQFF
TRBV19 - CASSLILAQNTGELFF
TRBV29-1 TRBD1 CSGLGQGRNYGYTF
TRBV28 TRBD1 CASSRQGPNQPQHF
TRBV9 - CASSAHYGGLTGELFF
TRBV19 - CASSIMGNTIYF
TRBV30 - CAWSGTGHDGYTF
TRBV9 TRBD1 CASSLGQGYTGELFF
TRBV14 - CASSQETGYEQYF
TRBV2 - CASKAAAGANVLTF
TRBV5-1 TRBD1 CASSLELGTVSYEQYF
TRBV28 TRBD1 CASSSSRDREQYF
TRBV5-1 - CASNLGAGANVLTF
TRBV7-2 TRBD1 CASSLSTGANNQPQHF
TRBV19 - CASSIYGREGGYTF
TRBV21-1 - CARWDRGSNQPQHF
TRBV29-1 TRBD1 CSVLTGSPNTEAFF
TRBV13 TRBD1 CASSLRGQGKFQETQYF
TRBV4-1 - CASSQPLAGLNEKLFF
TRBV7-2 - CASSFTGNNQPQHF
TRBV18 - CASSPAENTEAFF
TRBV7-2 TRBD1 CASKTSTGGLYEQYF
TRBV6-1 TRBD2 CASSDGLGYEQFF
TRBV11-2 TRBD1 CASSPPGTGASKAEAFF
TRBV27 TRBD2 CASSQWGGSYEQYF
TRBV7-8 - CASRGSLDNYGYTF
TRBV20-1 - CSAGWPGYTF
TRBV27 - CASSLSRPAMDEQFF
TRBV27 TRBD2 CASSLLAGGSYNEQFF
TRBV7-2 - CASSSPTGDGWARNTIYF
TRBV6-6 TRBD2 CASSTGTSSPEQYF
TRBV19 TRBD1 CASSIGQGQETQYF
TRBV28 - CASSSSGTLGYYEQYF
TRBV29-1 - CSVLDDSYTGELFF